A single sample gave rise to the 6 T cell receptor beta chains below, sequenced in a study of blood T cell dynamics during melanoma immunotherapy. The method was immunoSEQ multiplex PCR; TCRdb's version includes in-frame clones alone and lacks a portion of them. The profile covers more than 8,000 clones, with roughly 86% appearing a single time and more than 0.95% taken by the ten largest. Time point reported: pre-treatment baseline. Here the sequenced sample was blood, taken from a patient treated with checkpoint blockade. The receptors originated from a human donor with melanoma.

This clone turned up a few times. The chain is built from TRBV7-2 and TRBJ1-6; D call uncertain. This CDR3 is 13 amino acids long. CDR1 is SGHTA and CDR2 is FQGNSA in the germline V gene. Trimming removed 2 bases at V and 9 bases at J, with 8 bases between. CDR3 nucleotides: TGTGCCAGCAGCTTATCCGGCTCTTCACCCCTCCACTTT. As protein: CASSLSGSSPLHF.

This clone was detected only once. The rearrangement joins TRBV27 to TRBJ1-1; no clear D gene. Trimming took 4 bases from V and 1 from J, leaving 10 bases between them. CDR1 and CDR2 from the germline V gene are MNHEY and SMNVEV (reference sequence). The CDR3 covers 14 residues. The CDR3 is CASSSWGSNTEAFF. CDR3 DNA sequence: TGTGCCAGCAGTTCCTGGGGTTCGAACACTGAAGCTTTCTTT.

J is TRBJ2-2 and V is TRBV5-1; D not resolved. CDR1 SGHRS and CDR2 YFSETQ come from the germline V gene. Trimming stripped 1 base from V and 3 bases from J, with 10 bases between. The CDR3 sequence is 15 residues long. The CDR3 sequence is CASSLMDKDTGELFF. The CDR3 DNA reads as TGCGCCAGCAGCTTGATGGATAAGGACACCGGGGAGCTGTTTTTT. Combining the CDR3 with reference TRBV5-1 and TRBJ2-2 gives the whole variable domain KAGVTQTPRYLIKTRGQQVTLSCSPISGHRSVSWYQQTPGQGLQFLFEYFSETQRNKGNFPGRFSGRQFSNSRSEMNVSTLELGDSALYLCASSLMDKDTGELFFGEGSRLTVL.

The CDR3 coding sequence is TGTGCCAGCAGTTTTTCAAATGGCTACACCTTC. Translation gives CASSFSNGYTF. The chain joins TRBV28 to TRBJ1-2; D gene unclear. Germline V CDR1 and CDR2: MDHEN, SYDVKM. The V gene lost 3 bases and the J gene lost 6 bases, with 5 bases spanning the gap. CDR3 length equals 11 residues.

This chain links TRBV28 with TRBJ1-3, with no clear D. CDR1 MDHEN and CDR2 SYDVKM come from the germline V gene. The V end lost 6 bases, the J end lost 4 bases, and 16 bases lay between the germline ends. This CDR3 has 15 amino acids. CDR3 sequence reads: CASSRTSLSGNTIYF. CDR3 in DNA: TGTGCCAGCAGCCGAACCAGTCTTTCCGGAAACACCATATATTTT.

This chain connects TRBV2 to TRBJ2-5; no clear D gene. The V and J ends lost 8 bases and 2 bases respectively, with 18 bases between them. The CDR3 sequence is 15 residues long. Per the germline V gene, CDR1 is SNHLY and CDR2 is FYNNEI. The CDR3 reads CASSPVDGSQETQYF. In DNA form, the CDR3 reads TGTGCCAGCTCTCCGGTAGACGGTTCTCAAGAGACCCAGTACTTC. Using reference TRBV2 and TRBJ2-5 for the parts outside the CDR3, the full variable domain is EPEVTQTPSHQVTQMGQEVILRCVPISNHLYFYWYRQILGQKVEFLVSFYNNEISEKSEIFDDQFSVERPDGSNFTLKIRSTKLEDSAMYFCASSPVDGSQETQYFGPGTRLLVL.